A single T cell receptor (beta chain) is shown here with its context. Its matching antigen is unknown. This entry belongs to a study of beta chain features in type 1 diabetes. General observations from the study: Junctions at VDJ sites from type 1 diabetes patients had fewer insertions and more deletions. Type 1 diabetes patients showed a moderate but significant shortening of TCRB CDR3s in all four CD4+ subsets. Sampled from patients, naive, central memory and Treg TCRB repertoires appeared more similar than those sampled from healthy donors. A PCR bias possibly favoring shorter templates would apply equally to patients and controls.

V was shortened by 3 bases and J by 0 bases, with 6 bases between the two germline ends. The germline V gene encodes CDR1 SGHDT and CDR2 YYEEEE. The CDR3 runs to 14 residues. Reverse transcribing all isolated RNA meant expressed TCRB transcripts were sequenced. The method was immunoSEQ multiplex PCR; TCRdb's version includes in-frame clones alone and lacks a portion of them. The sample has tens of thousands of clones, about 50% seen once; the top ten hold 0.65% to 0.9%. The source material was central memory CD4+ T cells from blood. This chain connects TRBV5-6 to TRBJ2-2; maybe TRBD1 (6 bases). The receptor's source is a man aged 30-40 years with type 1 diabetes. The chain's CDR3 is CASSWTANTGELFF. CDR3 bases: TGTGCCAGCAGCTGGACAGCGAACACCGGGGAGCTGTTTTTT.